The 29 T cell receptor beta chains below all came from one sample that was sequenced in a study of T-cell reconstitution after alpha-beta-depleted transplantation in children. Unique molecular identifiers were used to barcode this TCRbeta library. TCRdb re-called the PCR reads with MiXCR, one entry per CDR3 protein. Seen here are about 350,000 distinct CDR3 sequences, 15% to 20% observed once, and the top ten hold around 41%. Source: PBMCs, mostly from graft donor cells, taken 360 days after TCRalphabeta/CD19-depleted stem cell transplant. Every receptor here comes from a male patient aged 2-15 years who had a stem cell transplant for acute lymphoblastic leukemia, so the T cells may come from the graft donor.

CDR3 loop: CASSSPTSLSSYNEQFF. The CDR3 DNA sequence: TGTGCCAGCAGCTCCCCGACTAGCCTCAGCTCCTACAATGAGCAGTTCTTC. The chain carries TRBV7-2 and TRBJ2-1, with 7 bases matching TRBD2. Germline CDR1 is SGHTA and CDR2 is FQGNSA. CDR3 length: 17 amino acids. Unmatched junction bases numbered 9, after V lost 4 bases and J lost 0 bases.

This clonotype has more than one count but fewer than ten. The chain joins TRBV20-1 to TRBJ2-5, with 9 bases aligning to TRBD2. The CDR3 runs 16 residues. The V segment lost 3 bases and the J segment 5 bases; nucleotides outside the gene matches: 13. Germline CDR1 reads DFQATT; CDR2 reads SNEGSKA (reference sequence). CDR3 sequence reads: CSARGISGSPRETQYF. In DNA form, the CDR3 reads TGCAGTGCTAGGGGGATTAGCGGGAGCCCTAGGGAGACCCAGTACTTC.

This clonotype was counted between two and nine times. Here the CDR3 reads CASSRVTRSNEQFF. Here the CDR3 DNA reads TGCGCCAGCAGCCGGGTGACTAGGTCCAATGAGCAGTTCTTC. The V call is TRBV4-3, the J call TRBJ2-1; the D gene is possibly TRBD2 (6 bases). Trimming took 4 bases from V and 6 from J, leaving 13 bases between them. CDR3 length equals 14 residues. Per the germline V gene, CDR1 is LGHNA and CDR2 is YSLEER.

This clonotype was picked up a small number of times. The rearrangement uses TRBV4-3 and TRBJ1-2, with a tentative D call TRBD1 (5 bases). The germline V and J ends were trimmed by 3 bases and 4 bases, with 18 bases remaining between them. CDR1 and CDR2 from the germline V gene are LGHNA and YSLEER. The CDR3 is 16 residues long. CDR3 nucleotides: TGCGCCAGCAGCCAGGGGGACCCAGCTACACTCTATGGCTACACCTTC. Translated, it gives CASSQGDPATLYGYTF.

This clonotype was seen a few times. This chain connects TRBV24-1 to TRBJ2-1; 12 positions match TRBD2. CDR1 and CDR2 (germline): KGHDR, SFDVKD. The CDR3 is 16 residues long. The V gene end was trimmed by 4 bases and the J gene end by 7 bases; junction bases not matched to a gene: 7. CDR3 sequence reads: CATSEASSGRGNEQFF. Written as DNA, the CDR3 is TGTGCCACCAGTGAAGCCTCTAGCGGGAGGGGAAATGAGCAGTTCTTC.

This rearrangement joins TRBV20-1 to TRBJ2-7; 7 bases match TRBD2. From germline, CDR1 is DFQATT and CDR2 SNEGSKA (reference sequence). There are 14 residues in the CDR3. Trimming at V came to 6 bases and at J to 4 bases, leaving 12 bases not matched to a gene. The CDR3 is CSAPGGTNLYEQYF. The CDR3 DNA reads as TGCAGTGCCCCTGGTGGGACTAACCTTTACGAGCAGTACTTC.

This clonotype was seen a few times. The chain has TRBV5-1 and TRBJ2-7, with D possibly being TRBD2 (6 bases). The V end was cut by 2 bases, the J end by 0 bases, with 12 bases between. Germline values: CDR1 SGHRS, CDR2 YFSETQ. The CDR3 loop spans 15 amino acids. The CDR3 spells CASSFISGSSYEQYF. The CDR3 DNA reads TGCGCCAGCAGCTTTATATCCGGGAGCTCCTACGAGCAGTACTTC.

This clonotype was seen more than once but under ten times. This chain joins TRBV20-1 and TRBJ2-7; D may match TRBD1 or TRBD2 (5 bases each). The ends were cut back, 2 bases at V and 4 bases at J, with 12 bases in the middle. CDR3 size: 13 residues. Germline V lookup: CDR1 DFQATT, CDR2 SNEGSKA (reference sequence). The DNA for the CDR3 is TGCAGTGCTAGAAGGGACGGTGGTTACGAGCAGTACTTC. Its protein product is CSARRDGGYEQYF.

The V call is TRBV9, the J call TRBJ2-2; D perhaps matches TRBD1 (5 bases). Germline assignment: CDR1 SGDLS and CDR2 YYNGEE. This CDR3 spans 14 amino acids. V was shortened by 0 bases and J by 3 bases, with 6 bases between the two germline ends. The CDR3 protein is CASSVVGDTGELFF. CDR3 nucleotides: TGTGCCAGCAGCGTAGTAGGGGACACCGGGGAGCTGTTTTTT.

This rearrangement joins TRBV9 to TRBJ2-1; TRBD2 aligns across 7 bases. V shed 0 bases and J 3 bases; nucleotides not matched to a gene: 3. There are 15 residues in the CDR3. From germline, CDR1 is SGDLS and CDR2 YYNGEE. CDR3 nucleotide sequence: TGTGCCAGCAGCGTAGGGACTAGAATCTACAATGAGCAGTTCTTC. Translation gives CASSVGTRIYNEQFF. Combining the CDR3 with reference TRBV9 and TRBJ2-1 gives the whole variable domain DSGVTQTPKHLITATGQRVTLRCSPRSGDLSVYWYQQSLDQGLQFLIQYYNGEERAKGNILERFSAQQFPDLHSELNLSSLELGDSALYFCASSVGTRIYNEQFFGPGTRLTVL.

This clonotype was counted a few times. The rearrangement uses TRBV6-5 and TRBJ2-1; 8 nucleotides line up with TRBD2. CDR3 size: 17 residues. V gave up 6 bases and J gave up 7 bases; unmatched junction bases: 17. Germline V gives CDR1 MNHEY, CDR2 SVGAGI. The CDR3 DNA is TGTGCCAGCAGATACGGGCGGGAGGCCGTGTTGGGGAATGAGCAGTTCTTC. Its protein is CASRYGREAVLGNEQFF.

The CDR3 sequence is CASTRSRLPNTGELFF. In DNA form, the CDR3 reads TGTGCCAGCACCAGGAGCCGACTCCCGAACACCGGGGAGCTGTTTTTT. The V call is TRBV2, the J call TRBJ2-2; the D is unclear. V lost 7 bases and J 0 bases, leaving 15 bases between the germline ends. The CDR3 is 16 residues long. Germline V gene sequence: CDR1 SNHLY, CDR2 FYNNEI.

This clonotype appeared a few times. The chain uses TRBV12-3 or TRBV12-4 and TRBJ2-5; the match to TRBD2 covers 9 bases. Trimming at V came to 5 bases and at J to 4 bases, leaving 8 bases not matched to a gene. The CDR3 runs to 15 residues. This chain's CDR3 is CASSRGLAGSETQYF. CDR3 sequence (DNA): TGTGCCAGCAGTCGCGGGCTAGCGGGATCAGAGACCCAGTACTTC.

This clonotype was recorded a few times. The chain recombines TRBV4-3 with TRBJ2-7; no reliable D call. CDR1 and CDR2 (germline): LGHNA, YSLEER. V lost 6 bases and J 2 bases, leaving 14 bases between the germline ends. CDR3 length: 14 amino acids. CDR3 nucleotide sequence: TGCGCCAGCAGTTTCACACAAGACCCCTACGAGCAGTACTTC. Protein product: CASSFTQDPYEQYF.

This chain joins TRBV12-3 or TRBV12-4 and TRBJ1-4; no clear D gene. V was trimmed by 2 bases and J by 11 bases, leaving 15 bases between them. The CDR3 is 14 residues long. In nucleotides, the CDR3 is TGTGCCAGCAGTTTACGGCGGGATATCGGGAAACTGTTTTTT. The encoded protein is CASSLRRDIGKLFF.

This clonotype was detected many times. V and J are TRBV29-1 and TRBJ2-3; D perhaps matches TRBD1 (5 bases). V shed 4 bases and J shed 5 bases, with 10 bases lying between them. The CDR3 covers 12 residues. Germline values: CDR1 SQVTM, CDR2 ANQGSEA. The CDR3 sequence is CSVVGAGDTQYF. The DNA of the CDR3 is TGCAGCGTTGTAGGGGCAGGAGATACGCAGTATTTT.

In its sample, this clonotype was seen a few times. The CDR3 DNA follows: TGTGCCAGCAGTTTGGGCCGACCAACACCCCTCCACTTT. As protein: CASSLGRPTPLHF. The rearrangement links TRBV12-3 or TRBV12-4 to TRBJ1-6; D ambiguous. V lost 3 bases and J lost 11, with 11 bases in between. The CDR3 runs 13 residues.

About this clonotype itself: Being one base from a much bigger clone, this may be a read error. The gene calls are TRBV24-1 and TRBJ2-3; no reliable D call. This CDR3 has 13 residues. Germline values: CDR1 KGHDR, CDR2 SFDVKD. CDR3 residues: CVTSDFLTDTQYF. The CDR3 coding sequence is TGTGTCACCAGTGATTTCCTCACAGATACGCAGTATTTT.

This clonotype was counted only a few times. The chain links TRBV6-5 to TRBJ2-1; D unresolved. The CDR3 is made up of 15 amino acids. The V gene's germline CDR1 is MNHEY and CDR2 SVGAGI. V lost 1 base and J 0 bases, leaving 7 bases between the germline ends. The chain's CDR3 is CASSYLQFSYNEQFF. Written as DNA, the CDR3 is TGTGCCAGCAGTTACTTACAATTCTCCTACAATGAGCAGTTCTTC.

The V call is TRBV24-1, the J call TRBJ2-1; no definite D call. The V gene's germline CDR1 is KGHDR and CDR2 SFDVKD. The CDR3 runs 17 residues. The germline V and J ends were trimmed by 5 bases and 1 base, with 17 bases remaining between them. The CDR3: CATSATYFSGSYNEQFF. CDR3 DNA: TGTGCCACCAGTGCTACGTACTTTAGTGGGTCCTACAATGAGCAGTTCTTC.

This clonotype was recorded many times. V gene TRBV6-5 combines with J gene TRBJ2-7; TRBD1 matches 10 bases. Germline CDR1 reads MNHEY; CDR2 reads SVGAGI. J was trimmed by 1 base and V by 7 bases; bases with no gene match: 1. The CDR3 covers 13 residues. The CDR3 DNA is TGTGCCAGCAAGGGACAGGGGTCCTACGAGCAGTACTTC. This codes for CASKGQGSYEQYF.

This clonotype occurred many times. The chain uses TRBV3-1 and TRBJ2-7; 13 bases agree with TRBD2. The germline CDR1 and CDR2 sequences are LGHDT and YNNKEL (reference sequence). V shed 0 bases and J 0 bases; nucleotides not matched to a gene: 2. The length of the CDR3 is 17 residues. CDR3 in amino acids: CASSQEGLAGYSYEQYF. In DNA, the CDR3 is TGTGCCAGCAGCCAAGAGGGACTAGCGGGATACTCCTACGAGCAGTACTTC.

V is TRBV2 and J is TRBJ2-7; 9 nucleotides align to TRBD2. The germline gives CDR1 SNHLY, CDR2 FYNNEI. CDR3 length: 15 residues. Trimming took 5 bases from V and 6 from J; bases not matched to a gene: 11. As DNA, the CDR3 is TGTGCCAGCAGTCCCCTTGGAGCGGGAGGCTCCGAGCAGTACTTC. Translated: CASSPLGAGGSEQYF.

This clonotype came up a few times. The chain joins TRBV5-1 to TRBJ2-7, with 9 bases that match TRBD1. The CDR3 covers 14 residues. Germline V gene data show CDR1 as SGHRS and CDR2 as YFSETQ. The trim removed 5 bases at V and 0 bases at J, leaving 3 bases unmatched. As DNA, the CDR3 is TGCGCCAGCAGTATGGGACAGGGCTCCTACGAGCAGTACTTC. As protein: CASSMGQGSYEQYF. Using reference TRBV5-1 and TRBJ2-7 for the parts outside the CDR3, the full variable domain is KAGVTQTPRYLIKTRGQQVTLSCSPISGHRSVSWYQQTPGQGLQFLFEYFSETQRNKGNFPGRFSGRQFSNSRSEMNVSTLELGDSALYLCASSMGQGSYEQYFGPGTRLTVT.

This clonotype was seen a handful of times. This chain links TRBV7-9 with TRBJ2-3; possibly TRBD2 for D (6 bases). The germline CDR1 and CDR2 sequences are SEHNR and FQNEAQ (reference sequence). V lost 4 bases, J lost 1 base, and 18 bases lay in between. The CDR3 spans 17 residues. DNA of the CDR3: TGTGCCAGCAGCTCCCTACTAGCTACCTACCGCACAGATACGCAGTATTTT. It is translated as CASSSLLATYRTDTQYF. Filled out from reference TRBV7-9 and TRBJ2-3, the complete variable domain reads DTGVSQNPRHKITKRGQNVTFRCDPISEHNRLYWYRQTLGQGPEFLTYFQNEAQLEKSRLLSDRFSAERPKGSFSTLEIQRTEQGDSAMYLCASSSLLATYRTDTQYFGPGTRLTVL.

The genes are TRBV6-2 or TRBV6-3 and TRBJ2-7, with 14 bases that match TRBD2. This CDR3 has 20 residues. V gave up 2 bases and J gave up 6 bases; unmatched junction bases: 18. CDR1 and CDR2 (germline): MNHEY, SVGEGT. The CDR3 DNA follows: TGTGCCAGCAGTTACCTAAGGGGACTAGCGGGAGTAACCCAGGAGCGCGAGCAGTACTTC. It translates to CASSYLRGLAGVTQEREQYF.

This clonotype was seen a few times. The chain combines TRBV7-2 with TRBJ2-5, with TRBD2 matching over 8 bases. The CDR3 runs 17 residues. J was trimmed by 0 bases and V by 8 bases; bases with no gene match: 14. Germline lookup yields CDR1 SGHTA and CDR2 FQGNSA. The CDR3 coding sequence is TGTGCCAGCCGGTACCAGCGGGAGCAATGGTACCAAGAGACCCAGTACTTC. Translated: CASRYQREQWYQETQYF.

This clonotype has a single count. This chain joins TRBV2 and TRBJ2-5, with 9 bases lining up with TRBD1. Germline trimming cut 5 bases from V and 5 bases from J; bases unmatched to any gene: 15. The germline gives CDR1 SNHLY, CDR2 FYNNEI. CDR3 length equals 17 residues. The CDR3 loop reads CASSRWSGQGAPETQYF. CDR3 coding DNA: TGTGCCAGCAGTCGTTGGTCGGGACAGGGAGCCCCCGAGACCCAGTACTTC.

This clonotype turned up a few times. V usage is TRBV4-1 and J usage is TRBJ1-1; TRBD1 matches at 7 bases. The CDR3 is made up of 15 amino acids. Per germline, CDR1 MGHRA and CDR2 YSYEKL. The trim removed 1 base at V and 8 bases at J, leaving 10 bases unmatched. CDR3 protein: CASSQGDSPLNEAFF. DNA of the CDR3: TGCGCCAGCAGCCAAGGGGACAGCCCACTGAACGAAGCTTTCTTT.